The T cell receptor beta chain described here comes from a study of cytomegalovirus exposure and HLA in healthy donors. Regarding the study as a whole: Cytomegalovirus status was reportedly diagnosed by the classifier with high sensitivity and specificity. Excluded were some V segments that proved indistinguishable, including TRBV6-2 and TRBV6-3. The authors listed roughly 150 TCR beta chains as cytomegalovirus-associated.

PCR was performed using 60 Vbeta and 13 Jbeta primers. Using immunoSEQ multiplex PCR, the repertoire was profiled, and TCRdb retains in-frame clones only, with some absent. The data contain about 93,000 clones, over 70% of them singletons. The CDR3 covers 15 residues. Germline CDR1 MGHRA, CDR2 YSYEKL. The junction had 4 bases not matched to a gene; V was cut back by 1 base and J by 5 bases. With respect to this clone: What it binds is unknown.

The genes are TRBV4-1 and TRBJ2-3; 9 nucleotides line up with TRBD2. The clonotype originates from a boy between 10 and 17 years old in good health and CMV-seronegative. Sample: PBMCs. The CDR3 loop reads CASSQASGTQDTQYF. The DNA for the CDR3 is TGCGCCAGCAGCCAAGCTAGCGGGACCCAAGATACGCAGTATTTT.